The 6 T cell receptor beta chains listed next were all sequenced from one sample in a study of breast tumors, draining lymph nodes, adjacent tissues. TCRdb analysed the multiplex PCR reads with MiXCR anew, one entry per CDR3 protein. The table lists over 150,000 distinct CDR3 sequences, roughly a third of them singletons. Breast cancer patients provided tissue from their axillary draining lymph nodes. Sample: axillary lymph node tissue. Source of these receptors: a female donor with breast cancer. Some clones in this sample may be carry-over from other donors' samples.

This clonotype has just a few counts. A clone one base away is much larger, so this may be a read error. The chain couples TRBV9 to TRBJ2-7; D is possibly TRBD2 (7 bases). Germline values: CDR1 SGDLS, CDR2 YYNGEE. The CDR3 runs 14 residues. CDR3 in DNA: TGTGCCAGCAGCGAGGGAGGGGGATCCTACGAGCAGTCCTTC. Translated: CASSEGGGSYEQSF.

Note on this clonotype: This may be a read error, as it is one base from a much larger clone. CDR3 nucleotides: TGTGCCAGCCCACCAGAGCTCGAGCAGTACTTC. Translation gives CASPPELEQYF. The chain joins TRBV5-1 to TRBJ2-7; unclear D gene. CDR3 length: 11 residues. Germline V lookup: CDR1 SGHRS, CDR2 YFSETQ.

This clonotype has ten or more counts. The genes are TRBV7-9 and TRBJ2-7; weak D call: TRBD2 (5 bases). CDR1 and CDR2 from the germline V gene are SEHNR and FQNEAQ (reference sequence). V was pared by 5 bases and J by 6 bases, with 11 bases between. The length of the CDR3 is 12 residues. The CDR3 reads CASSPRGGEQYF. DNA for the CDR3: TGTGCCAGCAGCCCCCGGGGTGGCGAGCAGTACTTC.

This clonotype was recorded many times. The rearrangement links TRBV9 to TRBJ1-2; possibly TRBD1 for D (6 bases). The CDR3 has 13 amino acids. Germline V gene data show CDR1 as SGDLS and CDR2 as YYNGEE. Between the trimmed V and J ends, which lost 6 bases and 7 bases, there was a span of 16 bases. The CDR3 here is CASTVGGNRGYTF. In nucleotides, the CDR3 is TGTGCCAGCACTGTAGGGGGAAATCGTGGCTACACCTTC. The entire variable domain, with the rest obtained from reference TRBV9 and TRBJ1-2, is as follows: DSGVTQTPKHLITATGQRVTLRCSPRSGDLSVYWYQQSLDQGLQFLIQYYNGEERAKGNILERFSAQQFPDLHSELNLSSLELGDSALYFCASTVGGNRGYTFGSGTRLTVV.

This clonotype was seen at least ten times. The chain links TRBV7-8 to TRBJ2-1; D is uncertain. Trimming left V 0 bases short and J 1 base short, with 10 bases between. The CDR3 runs 16 residues. Per the germline V gene, CDR1 is SGHVS and CDR2 is FQNEAQ. The CDR3 DNA reads as TGTGCCAGCAGCTTAGCCTTGGGAAGATCCTACAATGAGCAGTTCTTC. Translation: CASSLALGRSYNEQFF.

On this clonotype: Sequence at one end of the junction differs from germline and may be a read error. The chain is built from TRBV7-7 and TRBJ2-2, with 12 positions matching TRBD2. Germline CDR1 SSHAT, CDR2 FNYEAQ (reference sequence). CDR3 length equals 16 residues. The CDR3 region has the DNA TGTGCTAGCAGCGAAGGGACTAGCGGGCAAACCGGGGAGCTGTTTTTT. Residues: CASSEGTSGQTGELFF. Full variable domain (rest looked up from reference TRBV7-7 and TRBJ2-2): GAGVSQSPRYKVTKRGQDVTLRCDPISSHATLYWYQQALGQGPEFLTYFNYEAQPDKSGLPSDRFSAERPEGSISTLTIQRTEQRDSAMYRCASSEGTSGQTGELFFGEGSRLTVL.